This T cell receptor beta chain comes out of a study of cytomegalovirus exposure and HLA in healthy donors (dated by TCRdb to 2016 to 2017). For context, the study as a whole: An earlier analysis of approximately 590 of the donors reported 276 Gb of sequence data and more than 90 million unique TCR beta sequences from 190 million or so T cells. An early release that covered fewer than 800 HLA-typed donors contained around 300 gigabases of sequencing data and roughly 84 million unique TCR sequences. The genetic ancestry cluster associated with self-reported Caucasian donors included over 65% of the 398 genotyped donors. The aim of the study was to test whether cataloging public T cell receptors could identify signatures of past pathogen exposure. The T cell repertoires of 550 to 850 subjects were profiled by immunosequencing and related to cytomegalovirus serostatus. In addition to the first cohort of 500 to 850 subjects, a separate validation cohort of 120 different subjects was used. To predict cytomegalovirus infection status, the study brought together high-throughput TCR immunosequencing, statistical association of individual TCRs with disease status, and machine learning. A later analysis re-analyzed previously published TCR beta repertoires from 550 to 700 donors and added high-resolution HLA genotyping to study TCR occurrence patterns. Rather than drawing on any new phenotypic data, the later analysis identified candidate immune exposures from TCR beta sequences and the way those sequences occurred across donors. To decide whether each TCR beta V gene segment behaved as functional or pseudogenic, an earlier analysis of fewer than 750 of the donors relied on high-throughput TCR beta sequencing. Donor age, sex, ethnicity and CMV serostatus were compiled together with the repertoire data. In a later genetic analysis, genome-wide SNP genotypes for about three fifths of the roughly 670 donors were used, and that subset was treated as a discovery cohort. All discovery cohort repertoires had been generated using a single sequencing platform. Class I and class II HLA loci were covered by the typing at four-digit resolution. The number of typed donors differed by locus: 629-630 for A, B, C, DRB1 and DQB1; about 520 for DQA1; 600 to 610 for DPA1; and around 450 for DPB1. A handful of DR-DQ haplotypes were treated as single units for association and clustering because of strong linkage in the cohort. Among some 410 genotyped donors of the cohort, an average of 235,054 unique TCR beta nucleotide sequences were sequenced per donor, roughly 18% of them non-productive.

The cohort comprised some 700 healthy bone marrow donors. At the time of sampling, every cohort member was nominally healthy, though immune exposures that went unrecorded were likely present. The donor was CMV seropositive and belonged to the group of more than 250 seropositive cohort members. Each donor provided a peripheral blood sample, and peripheral blood mononuclear cells were used for TCR beta sequencing. The Qiagen DNeasy Blood Extraction Kit was used to extract genomic DNA from the blood cell samples. Findings and caveats that apply to the study as a whole: Compared with equally common non-associated chains, HLA-associated TCR beta chains in a later analysis were more clonally expanded and had lower generation probabilities. Compared with the roughly 720-donor mean, donors in an Asian-associated ancestry cluster had fewer N-insertions in productive TCRs, according to a later genetic analysis. The only immune exposure information available for the cohort was CMV serostatus. Several of the top co-occurrence clusters appeared to be linked to parvovirus B19, influenza, CMV and Epstein-Barr virus, according to a later analysis. A further reported finding was that TCR beta sequences accurately predicted the HLA-A and HLA-B alleles for most subjects in the first cohort. Most TCR sequences were observed very rarely across donors, whereas some public TCRs were present in many individuals. A total of about 180 TCR beta chains were listed by the study as associated with cytomegalovirus. Only TCR beta chains were sequenced in this cohort, and the absence of alpha or paired-chain data limited detectable features. When HLA alleles, especially DR and DQ, strongly co-occurred, TCR associations were difficult to assign to individual alleles. The authors suggested that the approach could potentially be generalized to other disease states and immunological phenotypes. Because HLA typing was unavailable for some donors at each locus, only the typed subset was used in association tests. In an earlier analysis of under 600 of the donors, most TCR beta V segments were observed in productive rearrangements about 90% or about 30% of the time, broadly matching IMGT annotations. The sequencing pipeline was judged likely to have produced a cluster of highly shared sequence variants as a technical artifact. In a later analysis, most CMV-associated TCR beta chains were found to appear HLA-restricted, with HLA associations seemingly driven largely by CMV exposure. Specific HLA alleles were associated with 15,000 to 20,000 TCR beta sequences at a false discovery rate of 0.05 in a later analysis. Because counts were too low, about 18 rarely observed V segments, including chromosome 9 orphons, were excluded from the earlier analysis of several hundred of the donors. In vitro tests confirmed that a few of the cytomegalovirus-associated TCR beta chains recognize cytomegalovirus antigens. Linkage disequilibrium might explain the correlated functional status among segregating V segments, but an unknown experimental factor could not be ruled out. A later analysis found that TCR association rates varied across HLA loci, with DRB1 alleles showing the most associated TCRs and HLA-C alleles the fewest. The classifier was reported to diagnose cytomegalovirus status with high specificity and sensitivity in both the original and validation cohorts. An association between a missense DCLRE1C variant and V-gene and J-gene trimming of TCR beta chains was found in a later genetic analysis and replicated in an independent cohort. Presence/absence analyses assumed roughly uniform sequencing depth across donors, an assumption that may not hold.

A word on this clone: Its cognate antigen has yet to be identified. Per-base quality was not reported, and no clone a single base away is much larger than it.

Library creation used the immunoSEQ multiplex PCR assay. For the multiplex PCR, a mixture combining 60 forward primers for TCR Vbeta segments and 13 reverse primers for TCR Jbeta segments was used. The CDR3 region of rearranged TCR beta genes was amplified from genomic DNA with a multiplex PCR assay. The amplified TCR beta libraries were sequenced on the Illumina HiSeq System as 87-base-pair reads. In the original analysis: A later analysis tallied around 80 million unique TCR beta chains across the 650 to 750 repertoires, and 10 million to 11 million of those chains were shared by two or more donors. Raw reads were error-corrected and collapsed into unique sequences by a nearest-neighbor algorithm in which closely related sequences were merged to remove PCR and sequencing errors. CDR3 sequences were aligned to IMGT reference sequences to assign V, D and J gene segments. For a sequence to be retained, a match of at least six nucleotides to both a V gene segment and a J gene segment was required. A rearrangement counted as productive if the CDR3 had no stop codons and remained in frame with V and J, and every other rearrangement counted as non-productive. Following IMGT convention, CDR3 was defined as the stretch from the second conserved V-encoded cysteine to the conserved J-encoded phenylalanine. Sequences without an unambiguous match to a single V gene segment were excluded from the earlier analysis of over 500 of the donors. An earlier analysis of 500 to 700 of the donors classified V segments as functional when productive rearrangements were above 56.7% and as segregating when the standard deviation between donors was above 5%. To diagnose cytomegalovirus status from the catalog of TCR beta chain sequences, a statistical classification framework was built. In a later analysis, TCR nucleotide sequences were compared against IMGT/GENE-DB human TR gene sequences so that V and J genes could be assigned. A later analysis assigned CDR3 sequences and most-parsimonious VDJ recombination scenarios with the TCRdist pipeline. A later analysis defined each TCR beta chain by its CDR3 amino acid sequence plus V-gene family, and excluded reads lacking a unique V-gene family. In a later analysis, around 600 highly shared, low-generation-probability nucleotide sequences were removed to address suspected cross-contamination and a sequencing artifact. In a later analysis, a clonal expansion index was calculated for each public chain from normalized within-repertoire ranks of inferred template counts. A later analysis computed generation probabilities with a VDJ recombination model fitted to out-of-frame rearrangements, and checked the results against IGoR. In a later analysis, hypergeometric tests were used to score TCR-TCR, TCR-HLA and TCR-CMV co-occurrence, with a repertoire-size bias correction applied to TCR pairs. To estimate false discovery rates, a later analysis permuted the HLA or CMV assignments 20 times. In a later analysis, co-occurring TCRs were grouped with DBSCAN, and TCRdist sequence similarity was added when clustering was performed within HLA-allele-positive subsets. For co-occurrence clustering, repertoires with fewer than 30,000 or more than 120,000 public chains were excluded, along with 5 or 6 repertoires with anomalous nucleotide sharing. Sourced from immuneACCESS, this table was stored by TCRdb with only in-frame sequences that have V and J called. A share of the clones is absent; for the studies checked, an unresolved V gene accounts for under half, and the remainder has no known explanation. The DNA was the basis for D and trimming; V, J and clone size are from that table. The sample table holds 150,000 to 200,000 clones, of which 80% were seen once. 6.3% of the sample goes to the ten largest clones.

The sample comprised PBMCs. The clonotype originates from a male donor in good health and CMV-seropositive.

Here the CDR3 is given as CASSPRQGLASMDEQFF. The sequence in DNA is TGTGCCAGCAGCCCCCGACAGGGACTAGCGAGTATGGATGAGCAGTTCTTC. The receptor chain draws on TRBV9 and TRBJ2-1, with 10 bases aligning to TRBD2. According to the germline V gene, CDR1 reads SGDLS and CDR2 reads YYNGEE. The germline V and J ends show losses of 4 bases and 8 bases respectively, and no gene match explains 15 bases of the junction. From the cysteine up to the phenylalanine, the CDR3 has a length of 17 residues. The kept DNA is CDR3 alone, 51 bases in frame from the first base.